These T cell receptor beta chains were read from a single sample in a study of blood T cells in healthy people across ages. Via MiXCR, TCRdb re-called the 5' RACE reads, giving one row per CDR3 protein. The sample holds fewer than 1,200,000 distinct CDR3 sequences, roughly 24% seen once. The same data also contributed to another study, on T cells of mothers and their children.

The sequenced material came from blood. The receptors originated from a girl aged 2 to 9 in good health. Each CDR3 is given with its conserved first and last residue. Each record gives: clone size, V gene, D gene, J gene, CDR3 DNA, CDR3 protein. A D gene is named only where the DNA matches it firmly. Size values are once, few and many counts, or a class for expanded clones, and some rows have none.

>.|TRBV12-5|TRBD1|TRBJ2-5
TGTGCTAGTGGTCCTCCTTGGACAGGGAGGGAGACCCAGTACTTC
CASGPPWTGRETQYF
>.|TRBV3-1|.|TRBJ2-1
TGTGCCAGCAGCCAAGAGCTTCGGGAGCAGTTCTTC
CASSQELREQFF
>few|TRBV28|.|TRBJ1-2
TGTGCCAGCAGTTTTTTGGATGAAACGTATGGCTACACCTTC
CASSFLDETYGYTF
>.|TRBV12-3/TRBV12-4|.|TRBJ1-4
TGTGCCAGCAGTTGGGAGGAAAAACTGTTTTTT
CASSWEEKLFF
>many|TRBV3-1|.|TRBJ1-1
TGTGCCAGCAGCCCCCGACGGGACACTGAAGCTTTCTTT
CASSPRRDTEAFF
>many|TRBV15|.|TRBJ2-7
TGTGCCACCAGCAGAGCAGGGACCCTTGAGGAGCAGTACTTC
CATSRAGTLEEQYF
>many|TRBV20-1|TRBD2|TRBJ2-2
TGCAGTGCTCAACCCACTAGCGGGGGCTTAACCGGGGAGCTGTTTTTT
CSAQPTSGGLTGELFF
>.|TRBV4-1|TRBD2|TRBJ2-7
TGCGCCAGCAGCCAAGAGAGGACTAGCGGATACTACGAGCAGTACTTC
CASSQERTSGYYEQYF
>.|TRBV12-3/TRBV12-4|TRBD1|TRBJ1-5
TGTGCCAGCAGTTTAGCCCCGACAGGGGAGGGTCAGCCCCAGCATTTT
CASSLAPTGEGQPQHF
>.|TRBV7-3|.|TRBJ1-2
TGTGCCAGCAGCTTGGACCATAACTATGGCTACACCTTC
CASSLDHNYGYTF
>.|TRBV20-1|TRBD1|TRBJ2-7
TGCAGTGCTGGACCCGGGACAGGGGTGGGAGAGCAGTACTTC
CSAGPGTGVGEQYF
>.|TRBV7-2|TRBD2|TRBJ2-7
TGTGCCAGCAGCTTAGAGGCGGGAGCTTCCTACGAGCAGTACTTC
CASSLEAGASYEQYF
>.|TRBV6-2/TRBV6-3|.|TRBJ1-5
TGTGCCAGCAGTTACATTGCCATTAATCAGCCCCAGCATTTT
CASSYIAINQPQHF
>few|TRBV7-3|.|TRBJ1-6
TGTGCCAGCAGCGGGGACAAGTTTTCACCCCTCCACTTT
CASSGDKFSPLHF
>few|TRBV4-2|TRBD1|TRBJ2-7
TGTGCCAGCAGCCAGATTACAGGGGACAGGTACGAGCAGTACTTC
CASSQITGDRYEQYF
>.|TRBV2|TRBD1|TRBJ2-7
TGTGGCAGCAGTGAAGCGGGACAGGGGGCCTACGAGCAGTACTTC
CGSSEAGQGAYEQYF
>.|TRBV9|.|TRBJ2-7
TGTGCCAGCAGCGTAGAGGGGGGACAGTTAAACGAGCAGTACTTC
CASSVEGGQLNEQYF
>few|TRBV6-1|TRBD2|TRBJ2-1
TGTGCCAGCTCTACTAGCGGGATAAGGGGTGAGCAGTTCTTC
CASSTSGIRGEQFF
>.|TRBV7-2|TRBD2|TRBJ2-4
TGTGCCAGCAGCTTTGGACTAGCGGGAAACATTCAGTACTTC
CASSFGLAGNIQYF
>medium-sized|TRBV14|TRBD2|TRBJ2-1
TGTGCCAGCGGGAAGAGCGGGAGCGACCAATACAATGAGCAGTTCTTC
CASGKSGSDQYNEQFF
>once|TRBV21-1|.|TRBJ2-1
TGTGCCAGCAGAGAAAGCGGGAGGGGAAATGAGCAGTTCTTC
CASRESGRGNEQFF
>few|TRBV7-9|.|TRBJ1-1
TGTGCCAGCAGCTTAGGTCTTTCGGGGGTAACGTCCCAAGCTTTCTTT
CASSLGLSGVTSQAFF
>.|TRBV3-1|.|TRBJ1-2
TGTGCCAGCAGCCAACGACTAGCGCGAGGCTACACCTTC
CASSQRLARGYTF
>once|TRBV15|.|TRBJ2-7
TGTGCCACCAGCAGAGTTGTCAGCTCCTACGAGCAGTACTTC
CATSRVVSSYEQYF
>.|TRBV6-1|.|TRBJ1-1
TGTGCCAGCTCCCCGCATGGTCGCGGCACTGAAGCTTTCTTT
CASSPHGRGTEAFF
>few|TRBV29-1|TRBD2|TRBJ2-2
TGCAGCGTTGGGGGGGGCACCGGGGAGCTGTTTTTT
CSVGGGTGELFF
>.|TRBV6-5|.|TRBJ2-1
TGTGCCAGCAGTTCTCAGGGTAGGAGGAATGAGCAGTTCTTC
CASSSQGRRNEQFF
>few|TRBV15|.|TRBJ2-1
TGTGCCACCAGCAATGTACCCAATGAGCAGTTCTTC
CATSNVPNEQFF
>few|TRBV12-3/TRBV12-4|.|TRBJ2-1
TGTGCCAGCAGTTTATCCGTGGGGGGCTCCTACAATGAGCAGTTCTTC
CASSLSVGGSYNEQFF
>.|TRBV7-9|TRBD2|TRBJ2-5
TGTGCCAGCAGCTTGCAAAAGTCCCTTACTAGCGGGGCGGAGACCCAGTACTTC
CASSLQKSLTSGAETQYF
>few|TRBV12-3/TRBV12-4|TRBD2|TRBJ2-2
TGTGCCAGCAGTTTAGGGACTAGCGTATACACCGGGGAGCTGTTTTTT
CASSLGTSVYTGELFF
>.|TRBV20-1|.|TRBJ2-5
TGCAGTGGGGAACAGCAAGAGACCCAGTACTTC
CSGEQQETQYF
>.|TRBV5-1|.|TRBJ2-1
TGCGCCAGCAGCTTGCAGGGTTTAGGGGCACACAATGAGCAGTTCTTC
CASSLQGLGAHNEQFF
>.|TRBV9|.|TRBJ2-3
TGTGCCAGCAGCGTCGGGCGGAATACGCAGTATTTT
CASSVGRNTQYF
>.|TRBV7-2|.|TRBJ2-5
TGTGCCAGCAGCTTAGAATCGCTGGCGAAGACCCAGTACTTC
CASSLESLAKTQYF
>.|TRBV5-1|TRBD2|TRBJ2-5
TGCGCCAGCAGCCTAGGACTAGCAATGGAGACCCAGTACTTC
CASSLGLAMETQYF
>few|TRBV12-3/TRBV12-4|.|TRBJ2-7
TGTGCCAGCAGTTTTAACTCGCCTTACGAGCAGTACTTC
CASSFNSPYEQYF
>.|TRBV9|.|TRBJ1-2
TGTGCCAGCAGCGTCCGACACAGCCGCACCCGTTCTGGCTACACCTTC
CASSVRHSRTRSGYTF
>.|TRBV7-2|TRBD1|TRBJ1-2
TGTGCCAGCAGCTCCGAGAGTGGACAGGGGGCGCGTGGCTACACCTTC
CASSSESGQGARGYTF
>.|TRBV7-6|.|TRBJ2-1
TGTGCCAGCAGCTTAGCGGGACACTACAATGAGCAGTTCTTC
CASSLAGHYNEQFF
>.|TRBV21-1|.|TRBJ2-5
TGTGCCAGCAGCAAATGGGGGACACGCCAAGAGACCCAGTACTTC
CASSKWGTRQETQYF
>.|TRBV12-3/TRBV12-4|TRBD1|TRBJ2-5
TGTGCCAGCAGCGGATGGGACAGGGGAGAGACCCAGTACTTC
CASSGWDRGETQYF
>once|TRBV3-1|TRBD1|TRBJ2-4
TGTGCCAGCAGCCATGATACAGGGGTAACCAAAAACATTCAGTACTTC
CASSHDTGVTKNIQYF
>.|TRBV11-2|.|TRBJ2-4
TGTGCCAGCAGCCCACTAGCCCCACAAAACATTCAGTACTTC
CASSPLAPQNIQYF
>few|TRBV4-1|TRBD2|TRBJ2-5
TGCGCCAGCAGCCACGGAGCGGGGGGACAAGAGACCCAGTACTTC
CASSHGAGGQETQYF
>.|TRBV6-5|TRBD2|TRBJ2-7
TGTGCCAGCAGTTATGGAGCGGGGGGGCGTCTGAGTATCCACGAGCAGTACTTC
CASSYGAGGRLSIHEQYF
>.|TRBV6-5|TRBD2|TRBJ2-3
TGTGCCAGCAGCCCGGGGGGGAGGGATACGCAGTATTTT
CASSPGGRDTQYF
>few|TRBV29-1|.|TRBJ2-5
TGCAGCGTTGATGTGGATCAGCAAGAGACCCAGTACTTC
CSVDVDQQETQYF
>few|TRBV2|TRBD2|TRBJ2-7
TGTGCCAGCAGTGAAGTGAGGACTAGCGTATACGAGCAGTACTTC
CASSEVRTSVYEQYF
>.|TRBV6-5|.|TRBJ2-3
TGTGCCAGCAGTTTCCAGGTACCGACGGTCGATACGCAGTATTTT
CASSFQVPTVDTQYF
>.|TRBV28|.|TRBJ2-7
TGTGCCAGCTACGGGTCATACGAGCAGTACTTC
CASYGSYEQYF
>.|TRBV6-6|.|TRBJ2-6
TGTGCCAGCAGCCGGGGACACCGAGCTGGGGCCAACATCCTGACTTTC
CASSRGHRAGANILTF
>.|TRBV6-5|TRBD2|TRBJ2-5
TGTGCCAGCAGGGGTATAGAGCGGGGCCAGTACTTC
CASRGIERGQYF
>.|TRBV5-5|TRBD2|TRBJ2-1
TGTGCCAGCAGCTTGGTGGGACTAGGATCCTACAATGAGCAGTTCTTC
CASSLVGLGSYNEQFF
>few|TRBV20-1|TRBD2|TRBJ2-3
TGCAGTGCTCTTGCTAGCGGGAGGCCCCCTTACACAGATACGCAGTATTTT
CSALASGRPPYTDTQYF
>few|TRBV29-1|.|TRBJ1-2
TGCAGCGGTCTGACGGACCAACCAAGAGGGGGCTATGGCTACACCTTC
CSGLTDQPRGGYGYTF
>few|TRBV5-5|.|TRBJ1-2
TGTGCCAGCAGCTTTTACCCGAAAGCGGGGACCTTC
CASSFYPKAGTF